The 16 T cell receptor beta chains given below trace back to one sample, sequenced in a study of cytomegalovirus exposure and HLA in healthy donors. PCR involved 60 Vbeta and 13 Jbeta primers. Produced via immunoSEQ multiplex PCR; TCRdb's table is partial and in-frame only. The data contain approximately 140,000 clones, roughly 78% of them singletons. The sample was PBMCs. These receptors came from a man aged 35 to 55 in good health and CMV-seropositive.

A word on this clone: The sample holds other DNA sequences that translate to the same CDR3. The CDR3 DNA sequence: TGTGCCAGCAGCCCCTCTAGCGGGAGGCGGACCGGGGAGCTGTTTTTT. It yields the protein CASSPSSGRRTGELFF. J is TRBJ2-2 and V is TRBV7-3; 11 nucleotides align to TRBD2. CDR1 is SGHTA and CDR2 is FQGTGA in the germline V gene. The CDR3 totals 16 residues. J was trimmed by 5 bases and V by 5 bases; bases with no gene match: 7.

The gene calls are TRBV7-9 and TRBJ2-7; 9 nucleotides agree with TRBD2. Germline trimming cut 5 bases from V and 3 bases from J; bases unmatched to any gene: 5. CDR3 length equals 14 residues. Germline CDR1 reads SEHNR; CDR2 reads FQNEAQ (reference sequence). The CDR3 spells CASSPAGGLYEQYF. The CDR3 DNA reads as TGTGCCAGCAGCCCCGCGGGAGGGCTCTACGAGCAGTACTTC. Looking up the rest from reference TRBV7-9 and TRBJ2-7 gives the full variable domain: DTGVSQNPRHKITKRGQNVTFRCDPISEHNRLYWYRQTLGQGPEFLTYFQNEAQLEKSRLLSDRFSAERPKGSFSTLEIQRTEQGDSAMYLCASSPAGGLYEQYFGPGTRLTVT.

This clone was counted a few times. V and J are TRBV11-1 and TRBJ2-1; possibly TRBD2 for D (6 bases). The germline gives CDR1 SGHAT, CDR2 FQDESV (reference sequence). V was pared by 2 bases and J by 14 bases, with 16 bases between. The CDR3 is 13 amino acids. The CDR3 loop is CASSLITRDVEFF. The CDR3 DNA sequence: TGTGCCAGCAGCTTAATTACGCGGGATGTGGAGTTCTTC.

This clone has more than one count but fewer than ten. J is TRBJ2-3 and V is TRBV6-5; possibly TRBD2 for D (6 bases). The CDR3 runs to 15 residues. V was clipped by 2 bases and J by 4 bases, with 13 bases between them. Germline loops: CDR1 MNHEY, CDR2 SVGAGI. The CDR3 loop reads CASSYTTGVPDTQYF. CDR3 DNA sequence: TGTGCCAGCAGTTACACTACGGGAGTCCCAGATACGCAGTATTTT.

CDR3: CASTQQGTSGELFF. The CDR3 DNA sequence: TGCGCCAGCACCCAACAGGGAACCTCCGGGGAGCTGTTTTTT. The chain has TRBV23-1 and TRBJ2-2, with a tentative D call TRBD1 (6 bases). TRBV23-1 is placed among ORFs of uncertain function. The CDR3 sequence is 14 residues long. V dropped 7 bases and J dropped 6 bases, with 15 bases sitting between them.

The rearrangement links TRBV6-4 to TRBJ1-6; D perhaps matches TRBD1 (6 bases). From germline, CDR1 is MRHNA and CDR2 SNTAGT. Trimming took 2 bases from V and 5 from J, leaving 13 bases between them. The CDR3 is made up of 16 amino acids. This CDR3 reads CASSDRLGQNNSPLHF. The CDR3 nucleotides read TGTGCCAGCAGTGACCGCTTAGGACAGAATAATTCACCCCTCCACTTT.

The chain employs TRBV19 and TRBJ2-6, with 10 nucleotides matching TRBD1. Germline assignment: CDR1 LNHDA and CDR2 SQIVND (reference sequence). The CDR3 contains 18 residues. The ends lost 6 bases at V and 3 bases at J; junction bases unmatched: 11. The CDR3 region has the DNA TGTGCCAGTAGGTCTCATCGACAGGGGGCTAGTGGGGCCAACGTCCTGACTTTC. This sequence encodes CASRSHRQGASGANVLTF.

This clone was recorded only once. The rearrangement uses TRBV6-5 and TRBJ1-2; maybe TRBD1 (5 bases). The germline V and J ends were trimmed by 0 bases and 0 bases, with 11 bases remaining between them. Germline V gene data show CDR1 as MNHEY and CDR2 as SVGAGI. There are 16 residues in the CDR3. In DNA, the CDR3 is TGTGCCAGCAGTTACTCCACGGGGGGGGCTAACTATGGCTACACCTTC. This encodes CASSYSTGGANYGYTF.

The V gene is TRBV1, the J gene TRBJ2-5; the D call in the table, TRBD2, was not verified against the DNA. TRBV1 is a pseudogene segment. CDR3 length: 18 residues. CDR3 sequence reads: CTSTPGLAPRGGYREQYF. CDR3 sequence (DNA): TGCACCAGCACGCCGGGACTAGCTCCAAGAGGGGGTTATCGGGAGCAGTACTTC.

This clone was seen a single time. The V call is TRBV6-5, the J call TRBJ2-3; 8 bases are a match to TRBD2. Germline CDR1 is MNHEY and CDR2 is SVGAGI. The V segment lost 6 bases and the J segment 3 bases; nucleotides outside the gene matches: 5. This CDR3 spans 14 amino acids. CDR3 nucleotides: TGTGCCAGCAGGTCGGGACTAGGGACAGATACGCAGTATTTT. The encoded protein is CASRSGLGTDTQYF.

This clone came up a few times. This CDR3 reads CASSYDRGRTEAFF. CDR3 nucleotide sequence: TGTGCCAGCAGTTATGACAGGGGTAGGACTGAAGCTTTCTTT. This chain connects TRBV6-5 to TRBJ1-1, with 8 positions matching TRBD1. This CDR3 comprises 14 residues. Germline V gene data show CDR1 as MNHEY and CDR2 as SVGAGI. Trimming took 3 bases from V and 5 from J; bases not matched to a gene: 5.

The rearrangement uses TRBV5-1 and TRBJ2-3, with 9 bases that match TRBD1. Losses at the gene ends were 3 bases for V and 4 bases for J; bases not matched to a gene: 3. Germline CDR1 is SGHRS and CDR2 is YFSETQ. The CDR3 loop spans 14 amino acids. This CDR3 is CASSSRTGADTQYF. The CDR3, as DNA: TGCGCCAGCAGCTCTAGGACAGGGGCAGATACGCAGTATTTT. Drawing the rest from reference TRBV5-1 and TRBJ2-3, the complete variable domain is KAGVTQTPRYLIKTRGQQVTLSCSPISGHRSVSWYQQTPGQGLQFLFEYFSETQRNKGNFPGRFSGRQFSNSRSEMNVSTLELGDSALYLCASSSRTGADTQYFGPGTRLTVL.

This clone showed up just a few times. V is TRBV15 and J is TRBJ2-7, with 8 bases aligning to TRBD2. V lost 0 bases, J lost 6 bases, and 7 bases stayed unmatched. This CDR3 spans 15 amino acids. Germline V gives CDR1 LNHNV, CDR2 YYDKDF (reference sequence). CDR3 sequence reads: CATSRERGSGSEQYF. The CDR3 DNA follows: TGTGCCACCAGCAGAGAGCGGGGGAGCGGGAGCGAGCAGTACTTC.

The gene calls are TRBV11-3 and TRBJ2-7; possible D gene TRBD2, 5 bases. Germline V gene lookup returns CDR1 SGHNT and CDR2 YENEEA. The CDR3 is made up of 12 amino acids. V lost 2 bases and J lost 3, with 5 bases in between. The CDR3 nucleotides read TGTGCCAGCAGCTTAAGCGGCTACGAGCAGTACTTC. This codes for CASSLSGYEQYF. Supplemented by reference TRBV11-3 and TRBJ2-7, the full variable domain reads EAGVVQSPRYKIIEKKQPVAFWCNPISGHNTLYWYLQNLGQGPELLIRYENEEAVDDSQLPKDRFSAERLKGVDSTLKIQPAELGDSAVYLCASSLSGYEQYFGPGTRLTVT.

This sequence joins TRBV5-1 and TRBJ2-1; TRBD2 aligns across 8 bases. After removal of 2 bases from V and 2 bases from J, the junction contained 0 bases not matched to a gene. The CDR3 totals 14 residues. The germline CDR1 and CDR2 sequences are SGHRS and YFSETQ. DNA for the CDR3: TGCGCCAGCAGCTTTAGCGGGACCTACAATGAGCAGTTCTTC. Protein sequence: CASSFSGTYNEQFF.

The CDR3 coding sequence is TGTGCCAGCAGCTTCGGACAGGGGGTACAAGAGACCCAGTACTTC. It translates to CASSFGQGVQETQYF. The rearrangement links TRBV5-4 to TRBJ2-5, with 10 bases that match TRBD1. Germline V lookup: CDR1 SGHNT, CDR2 YYREEE (reference sequence). After removal of 2 bases from V and 2 bases from J, the junction contained 3 bases not matched to a gene. The CDR3 has 15 residues.